These T cell receptor beta chains were read from a single sample in a study of shared clonotypes between healthy human individuals. This table comes from immunoSEQ multiplex PCR, and its TCRdb copy is limited to in-frame clones, with some not included. The sample contains about 2.4 million clones, 93% of which appear only once. Sequences were obtained from naive CD4+ T cells from PBMCs. Receptors were obtained from a man aged 18 to 30 in good health. Some clones in this sample may be carry-over from other donors' samples. CDR3s include the opening cysteine and the closing phenylalanine or tryptophan. The D gene is left open where the match is weak. Clone size, where shown, is once, few, many, or a class for clones that have expanded.

d_call	v_call	j_call	clone_size	cdr3_nt	cdr3_aa
TRBD1	TRBV6-5	TRBJ1-2	-	TGTGCCAGCAGCCCACGGACAGGCAACCGTGGCTACACCTTC	CASSPRTGNRGYTF
-	TRBV5-1	TRBJ2-5	-	TGCGCCAGCAGCTTCGGGCAGGGAGAGACCCAGTACTTC	CASSFGQGETQYF
-	TRBV28	TRBJ2-7	-	TGTGCCAGCAGCCTCAGACGGGACTCCTACGAGCAGTACTTC	CASSLRRDSYEQYF
-	TRBV15	TRBJ2-5	-	TGTGCCACCAGCAGAGGGTGGTTAGAGACCCAGTACTTC	CATSRGWLETQYF
TRBD1	TRBV6-5	TRBJ1-6	-	TGTGCCAGCAGTTACTCACAGGGGCTACAGTCACCCCTCCACTTT	CASSYSQGLQSPLHF
-	TRBV28	TRBJ1-5	-	TGTGCCAGCATCCCGAGCAGGAACAATCAGCCCCAGCATTTT	CASIPSRNNQPQHF
-	TRBV7-9	TRBJ1-5	-	TGTGCCAGCAGCTTAGGGTGGGGTGACAATCAGCCCCAGCATTTT	CASSLGWGDNQPQHF
TRBD1	TRBV7-3	TRBJ2-7	-	TGTGCCAGCAGCTCAAGGGTGGACAGGAGCTACGAGCAGTACTTC	CASSSRVDRSYEQYF
-	TRBV6-4	TRBJ1-2	few	TGTGCCAGCAGTGACTCTGGGGGTCGGGGCTACACCTTC	CASSDSGGRGYTF
TRBD2	TRBV9	TRBJ2-3	-	TGTGCCAGCAGCGAAGGGGTGCCTAGCGGAACAGATACGCAGTATTTT	CASSEGVPSGTDTQYF
-	TRBV5-4	TRBJ2-3	-	TGTGCCAGCGACGACCGTGGTGGGACGGGTACGCAGTATTTT	CASDDRGGTGTQYF
-	TRBV5-4	TRBJ2-5	-	TGTGCCAGCAGCTTGAGCACGGGACGGGGAGAGACCCAGTACTTC	CASSLSTGRGETQYF
TRBD2	TRBV15	TRBJ2-3	-	TGTGCCACCAGCAGAGATCCGGGGGGGAAAGGCACAGATACGCAGTATTTT	CATSRDPGGKGTDTQYF
-	TRBV4-2	TRBJ1-5	-	TGTGCCAGTTCGACCCTAACGGCAGGGAATCAGCCCCAGCATTTT	CASSTLTAGNQPQHF